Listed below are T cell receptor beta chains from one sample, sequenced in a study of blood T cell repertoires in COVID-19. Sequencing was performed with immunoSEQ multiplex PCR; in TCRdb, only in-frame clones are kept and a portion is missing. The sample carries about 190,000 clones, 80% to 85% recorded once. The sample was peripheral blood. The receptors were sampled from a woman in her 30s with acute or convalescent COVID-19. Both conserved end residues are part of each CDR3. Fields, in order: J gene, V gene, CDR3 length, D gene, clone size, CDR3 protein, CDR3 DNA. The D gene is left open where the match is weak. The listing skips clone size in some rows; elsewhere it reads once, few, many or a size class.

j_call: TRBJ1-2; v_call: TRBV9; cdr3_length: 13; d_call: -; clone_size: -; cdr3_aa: CASSVVTGDGYTF; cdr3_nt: TGTGCCAGCAGCGTAGTAACAGGCGATGGCTACACCTTC
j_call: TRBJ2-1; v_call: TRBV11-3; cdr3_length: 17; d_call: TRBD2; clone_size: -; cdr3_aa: CASSLEAVSGRAGEQFF; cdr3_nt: TGTGCCAGCAGCTTAGAAGCAGTTAGCGGGAGGGCCGGGGAGCAGTTCTTC
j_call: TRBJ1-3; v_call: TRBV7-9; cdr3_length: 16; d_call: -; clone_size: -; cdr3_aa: CASLTQTASSGNTIYF; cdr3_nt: TGTGCCAGCCTAACTCAGACAGCCAGCTCTGGAAACACCATATATTTT
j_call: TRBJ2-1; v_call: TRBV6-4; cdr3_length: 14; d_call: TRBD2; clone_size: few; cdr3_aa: CASSLTSGGNEQFF; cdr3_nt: TGTGCCAGCAGTTTGACTAGCGGGGGCAATGAGCAGTTCTTC
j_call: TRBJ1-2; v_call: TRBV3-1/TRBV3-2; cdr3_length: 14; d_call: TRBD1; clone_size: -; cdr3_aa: CASSQGTGNYGYTF; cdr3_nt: TGTGCCAGCAGCCAAGGGACAGGGAACTATGGCTACACCTTC
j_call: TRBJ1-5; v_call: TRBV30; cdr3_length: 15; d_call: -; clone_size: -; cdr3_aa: CAWSVVGGSNQPQHF; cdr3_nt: TGTGCCTGGAGTGTGGTAGGGGGTAGCAATCAGCCCCAGCATTTT
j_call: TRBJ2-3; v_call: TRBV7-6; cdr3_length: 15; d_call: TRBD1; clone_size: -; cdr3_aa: CASSLEGQSTDTQYF; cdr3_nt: TGTGCCAGCAGCTTAGAGGGACAGAGCACAGATACGCAGTATTTT
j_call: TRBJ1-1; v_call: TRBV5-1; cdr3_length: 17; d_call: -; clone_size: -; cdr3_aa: CASSSGGGGRMNTEAFF; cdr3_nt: TGCGCCAGCAGCTCGGGCGGTGGGGGCAGGATGAACACTGAAGCTTTCTTT
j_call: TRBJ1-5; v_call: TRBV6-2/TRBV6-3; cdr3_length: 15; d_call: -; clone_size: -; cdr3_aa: CASSYPMAGNQPQHF; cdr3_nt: TGTGCCAGCAGTTACCCCATGGCAGGGAACCAGCCCCAGCATTTT
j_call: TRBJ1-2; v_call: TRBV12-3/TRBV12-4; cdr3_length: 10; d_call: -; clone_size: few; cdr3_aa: CASSLLGYTF; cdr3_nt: TGTGCCAGCAGTTTATTAGGCTACACCTTC
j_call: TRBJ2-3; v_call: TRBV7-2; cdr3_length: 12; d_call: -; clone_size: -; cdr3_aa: CASSLGQGTQYF; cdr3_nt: TGTGCCAGCAGCTTAGGGCAGGGCACGCAGTATTTT
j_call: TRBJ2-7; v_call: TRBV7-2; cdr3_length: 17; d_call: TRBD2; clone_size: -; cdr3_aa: CASSLLAGGLSSYEQYF; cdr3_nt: TGTGCCAGCAGCCTACTAGCGGGGGGTTTAAGCTCCTACGAGCAGTACTTC
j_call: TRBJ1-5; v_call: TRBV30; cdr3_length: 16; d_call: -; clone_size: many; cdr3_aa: CAWSVRTGGRNQPQHF; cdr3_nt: TGTGCCTGGAGTGTACGAACGGGGGGACGCAATCAGCCCCAGCATTTT
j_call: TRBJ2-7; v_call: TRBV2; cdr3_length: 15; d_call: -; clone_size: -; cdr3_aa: CASSLTGEHLDEQYF; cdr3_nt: TGTGCCAGCAGTCTCACCGGGGAGCACCTTGACGAGCAGTACTTC
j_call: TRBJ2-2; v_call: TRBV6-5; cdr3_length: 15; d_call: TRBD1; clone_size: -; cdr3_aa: CASKVTGGDTGELFF; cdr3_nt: TGTGCCAGCAAGGTGACAGGGGGGGACACCGGGGAGCTGTTTTTT
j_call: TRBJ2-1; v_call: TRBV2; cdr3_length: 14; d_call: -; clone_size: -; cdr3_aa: CASSNHGLEDEQFF; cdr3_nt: TGTGCCAGCAGTAACCACGGTTTGGAGGATGAGCAGTTCTTC
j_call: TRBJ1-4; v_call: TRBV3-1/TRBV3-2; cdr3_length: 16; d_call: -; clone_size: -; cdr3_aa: CASSQRGSATNEKLFF; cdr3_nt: TGTGCCAGCAGCCAACGGGGGTCCGCAACTAATGAAAAACTGTTTTTT
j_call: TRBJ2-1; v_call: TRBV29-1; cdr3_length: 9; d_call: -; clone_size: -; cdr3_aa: CSVTGEQFF; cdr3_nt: TGCAGCGTGACGGGGGAGCAGTTCTTC
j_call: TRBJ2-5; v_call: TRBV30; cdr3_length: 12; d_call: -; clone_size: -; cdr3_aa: CAWSVNRDPPYF; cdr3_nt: TGTGCCTGGAGTGTTAATCGGGATCCTCCGTACTTC
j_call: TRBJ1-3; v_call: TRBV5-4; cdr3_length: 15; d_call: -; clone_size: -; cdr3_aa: CASSGDNFSGNTIYF; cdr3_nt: TGTGCCAGCAGCGGTGACAACTTCTCTGGAAACACCATATATTTT
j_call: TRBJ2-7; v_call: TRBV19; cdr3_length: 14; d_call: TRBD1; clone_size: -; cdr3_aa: CASSMRTGAYEQYF; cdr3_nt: TGTGCCAGTAGTATGAGGACAGGAGCCTACGAGCAGTACTTC
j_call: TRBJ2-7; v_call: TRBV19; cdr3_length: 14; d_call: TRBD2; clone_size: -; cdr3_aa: CASSPAGGAYEQYF; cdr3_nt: TGTGCCAGTAGTCCAGCGGGAGGGGCCTACGAGCAGTACTTC
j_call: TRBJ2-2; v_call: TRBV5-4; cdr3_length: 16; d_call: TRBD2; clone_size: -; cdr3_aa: CASSGGTRGGTGELFF; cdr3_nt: TGTGCCAGCAGCGGGGGGACTAGGGGAGGCACCGGGGAGCTGTTTTTT
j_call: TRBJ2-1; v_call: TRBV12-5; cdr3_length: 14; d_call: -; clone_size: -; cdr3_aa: CASGFNRANNEQFF; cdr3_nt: TGTGCTAGTGGTTTTAACAGGGCGAACAATGAGCAGTTCTTC
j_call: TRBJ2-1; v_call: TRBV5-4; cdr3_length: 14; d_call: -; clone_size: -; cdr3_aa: CASSPEPLYNEQFF; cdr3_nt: TGTGCCAGCAGCCCGGAGCCTCTCTACAATGAGCAGTTCTTC
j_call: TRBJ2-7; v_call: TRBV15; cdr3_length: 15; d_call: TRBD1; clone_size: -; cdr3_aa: CATSRGDRGTHEQYF; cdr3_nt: TGTGCCACCAGCAGAGGGGACAGGGGGACACACGAGCAGTACTTC
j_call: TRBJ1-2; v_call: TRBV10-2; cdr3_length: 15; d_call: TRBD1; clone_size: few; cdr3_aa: CASSERGGEGYGYTF; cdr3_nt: TGCGCCAGCAGTGAGCGAGGGGGCGAGGGCTATGGCTACACCTTC
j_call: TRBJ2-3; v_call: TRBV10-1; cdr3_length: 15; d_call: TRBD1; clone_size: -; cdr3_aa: CASSDGQGGTDTQYF; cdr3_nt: TGCGCCAGCAGTGACGGACAGGGAGGCACAGATACGCAGTATTTT
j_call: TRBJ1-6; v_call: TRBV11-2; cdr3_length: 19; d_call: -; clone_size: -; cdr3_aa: CASSLGSGFQLLINGPLHF; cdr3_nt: TGTGCCAGCAGCTTAGGGTCAGGGTTTCAACTCCTCATTAATGGACCCCTCCACTTT
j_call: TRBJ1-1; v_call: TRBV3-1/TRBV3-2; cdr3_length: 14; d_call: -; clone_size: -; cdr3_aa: CASSLGSMNTEAFF; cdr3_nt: TGTGCCAGCAGCCTTGGGAGTATGAACACTGAAGCTTTCTTT
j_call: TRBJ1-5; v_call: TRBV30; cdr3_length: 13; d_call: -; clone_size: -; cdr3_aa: CAWDGGRDQPQHF; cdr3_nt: TGTGCCTGGGACGGGGGTAGGGATCAGCCCCAGCATTTT
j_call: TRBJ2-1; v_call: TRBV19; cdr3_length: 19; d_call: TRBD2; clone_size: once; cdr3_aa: CASSIKAETSGRNYNEQFF; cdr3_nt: TGTGCCAGTAGTATAAAGGCCGAGACTAGCGGGCGAAACTACAATGAGCAGTTCTTC
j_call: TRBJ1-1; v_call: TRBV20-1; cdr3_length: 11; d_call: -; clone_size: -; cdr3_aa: CSARQATEAFF; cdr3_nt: TGCAGTGCTCGACAGGCGACTGAAGCTTTCTTT
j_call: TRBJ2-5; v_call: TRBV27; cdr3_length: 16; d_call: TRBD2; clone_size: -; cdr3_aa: CASSLGGGGFVTDEYF; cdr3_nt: TGTGCCAGCAGTTTAGGCGGGGGGGGATTCGTGACTGACGAGTACTTC
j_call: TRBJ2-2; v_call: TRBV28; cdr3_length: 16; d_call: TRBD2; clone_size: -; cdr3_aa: CASRLRPSGRTGELFF; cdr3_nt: TGTGCCAGCAGGTTGCGTCCTAGCGGGAGAACCGGGGAGCTGTTTTTT
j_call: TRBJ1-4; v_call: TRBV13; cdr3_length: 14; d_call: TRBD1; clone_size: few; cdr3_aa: CASSDRGRGEKLFF; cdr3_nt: TGTGCCAGCAGCGACAGGGGGCGCGGTGAAAAACTGTTTTTT
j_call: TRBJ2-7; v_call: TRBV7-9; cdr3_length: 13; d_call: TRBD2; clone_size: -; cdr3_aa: CATSASGGGEQYF; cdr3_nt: TGTGCCACCTCGGCATCGGGGGGGGGCGAGCAGTACTTC
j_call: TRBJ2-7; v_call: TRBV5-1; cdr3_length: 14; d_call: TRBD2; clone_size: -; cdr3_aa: CASSLGTSLYEQYF; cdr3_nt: TGCGCCAGCAGCTTGGGGACTAGCCTTTACGAGCAGTACTTC
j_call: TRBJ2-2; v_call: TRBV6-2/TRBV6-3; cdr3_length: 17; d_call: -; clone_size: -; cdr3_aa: CASSYGLGRGGTGELFF; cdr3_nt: TGTGCCAGCAGTTACGGTTTGGGTAGGGGAGGCACCGGGGAGCTGTTTTTT
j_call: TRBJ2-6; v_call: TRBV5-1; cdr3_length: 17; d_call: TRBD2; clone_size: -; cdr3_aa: CASSLEAGVSGANVLTF; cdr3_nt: TGCGCCAGCAGCCTCGAAGCGGGGGTCTCTGGGGCCAACGTCCTGACTTTC
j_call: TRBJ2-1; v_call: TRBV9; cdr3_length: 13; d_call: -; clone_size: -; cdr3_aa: CASSGGLYNEQFF; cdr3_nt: TGTGCCAGCAGCGGGGGACTCTACAATGAGCAGTTCTTC
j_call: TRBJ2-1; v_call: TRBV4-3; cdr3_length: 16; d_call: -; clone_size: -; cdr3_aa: CASSQDQTAFYNEQFF; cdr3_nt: TGCGCCAGCAGCCAAGATCAGACAGCTTTTTACAATGAGCAGTTCTTC
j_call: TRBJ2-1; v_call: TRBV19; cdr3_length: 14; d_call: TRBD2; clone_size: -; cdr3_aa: CASSGWEGLNEQFF; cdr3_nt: TGTGCCAGTAGTGGATGGGAGGGCCTCAATGAGCAGTTCTTC
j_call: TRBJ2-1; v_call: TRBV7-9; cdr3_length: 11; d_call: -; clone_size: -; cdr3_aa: CASNLYNEQFF; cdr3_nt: TGTGCCAGCAACCTATACAATGAGCAGTTCTTC
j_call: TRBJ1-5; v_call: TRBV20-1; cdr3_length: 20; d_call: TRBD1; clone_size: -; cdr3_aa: CSASESKRRQGGLSNQPQHF; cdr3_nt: TGCAGTGCTAGTGAAAGTAAGAGACGACAGGGAGGCTTGAGCAATCAGCCCCAGCATTTT
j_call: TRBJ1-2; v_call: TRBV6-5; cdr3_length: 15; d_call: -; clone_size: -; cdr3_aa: CASSSGVRANYGYTF; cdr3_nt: TGTGCCAGCAGTTCCGGGGTCCGAGCTAACTATGGCTACACCTTC
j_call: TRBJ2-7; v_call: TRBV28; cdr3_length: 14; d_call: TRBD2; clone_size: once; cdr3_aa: CASSGTSEDYEQYF; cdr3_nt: TGTGCCAGCAGTGGGACTAGCGAGGACTACGAGCAGTACTTC
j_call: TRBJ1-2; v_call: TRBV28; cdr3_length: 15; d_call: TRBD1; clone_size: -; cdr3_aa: CASRPGGGGGYGYTF; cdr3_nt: TGTGCCAGCAGGCCGGGAGGGGGCGGGGGTTACGGCTACACCTTC
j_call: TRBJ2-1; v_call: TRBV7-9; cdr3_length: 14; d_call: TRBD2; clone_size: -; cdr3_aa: CASRPSGSYNEQFF; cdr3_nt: TGTGCCAGCAGGCCTAGCGGTTCCTACAATGAGCAGTTCTTC
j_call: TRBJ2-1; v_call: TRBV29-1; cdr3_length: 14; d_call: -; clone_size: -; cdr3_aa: CSANPLTRYNEQFF; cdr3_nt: TGCAGCGCCAACCCCTTAACCCGGTACAATGAGCAGTTCTTC